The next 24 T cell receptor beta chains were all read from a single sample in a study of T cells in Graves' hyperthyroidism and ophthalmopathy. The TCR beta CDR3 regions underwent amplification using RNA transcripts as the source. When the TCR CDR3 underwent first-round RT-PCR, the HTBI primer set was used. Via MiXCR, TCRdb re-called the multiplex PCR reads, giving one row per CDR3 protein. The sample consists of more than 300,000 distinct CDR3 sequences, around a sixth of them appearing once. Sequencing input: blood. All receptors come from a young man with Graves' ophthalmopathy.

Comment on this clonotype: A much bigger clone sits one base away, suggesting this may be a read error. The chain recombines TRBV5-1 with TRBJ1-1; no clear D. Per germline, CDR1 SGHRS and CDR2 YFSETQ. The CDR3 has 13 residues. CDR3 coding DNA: TGCGCCAGCAGCTTTCGACACAACATTGAAGCTTTCTTT. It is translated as CASSFRHNIEAFF.

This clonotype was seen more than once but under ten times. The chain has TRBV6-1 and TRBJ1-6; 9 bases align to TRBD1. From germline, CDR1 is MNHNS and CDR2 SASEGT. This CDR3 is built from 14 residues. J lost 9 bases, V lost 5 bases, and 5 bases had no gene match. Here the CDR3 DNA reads TGTGCCAGCAGTCAGGACAGGGGCAGTTCACCCCTCCACTTT. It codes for CASSQDRGSSPLHF.

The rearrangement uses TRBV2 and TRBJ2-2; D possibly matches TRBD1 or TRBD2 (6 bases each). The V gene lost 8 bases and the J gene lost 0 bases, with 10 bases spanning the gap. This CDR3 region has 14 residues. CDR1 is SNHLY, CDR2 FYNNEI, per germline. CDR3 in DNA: TGTGCCAGCCGGGGGACACCGAACACCGGGGAGCTGTTTTTT. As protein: CASRGTPNTGELFF. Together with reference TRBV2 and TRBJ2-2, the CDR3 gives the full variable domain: EPEVTQTPSHQVTQMGQEVILRCVPISNHLYFYWYRQILGQKVEFLVSFYNNEISEKSEIFDDQFSVERPDGSNFTLKIRSTKLEDSAMYFCASRGTPNTGELFFGEGSRLTVL.

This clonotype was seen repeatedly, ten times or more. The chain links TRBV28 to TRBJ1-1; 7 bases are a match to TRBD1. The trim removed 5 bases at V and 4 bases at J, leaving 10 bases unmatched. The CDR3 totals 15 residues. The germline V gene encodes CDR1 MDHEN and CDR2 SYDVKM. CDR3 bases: TGTGCCAGCAGTCCTGCGGACAGGAGAGGCACTGAAGCTTTCTTT. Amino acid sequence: CASSPADRRGTEAFF.

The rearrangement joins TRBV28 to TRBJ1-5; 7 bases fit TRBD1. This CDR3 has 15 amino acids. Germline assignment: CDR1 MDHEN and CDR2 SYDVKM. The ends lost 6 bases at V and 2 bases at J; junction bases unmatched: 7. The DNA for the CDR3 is TGTGCCAGCAGCCCCGGGGACAGCCGCAATCAGCCCCAGCATTTT. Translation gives CASSPGDSRNQPQHF.

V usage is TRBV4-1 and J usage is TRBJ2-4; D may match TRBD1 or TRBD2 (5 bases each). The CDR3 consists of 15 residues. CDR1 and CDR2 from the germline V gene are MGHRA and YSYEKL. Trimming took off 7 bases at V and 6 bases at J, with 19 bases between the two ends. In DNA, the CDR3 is TGCGCCAGCAAGGATATCCGGGACCGCGGAAACATTCAGTACTTC. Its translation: CASKDIRDRGNIQYF.

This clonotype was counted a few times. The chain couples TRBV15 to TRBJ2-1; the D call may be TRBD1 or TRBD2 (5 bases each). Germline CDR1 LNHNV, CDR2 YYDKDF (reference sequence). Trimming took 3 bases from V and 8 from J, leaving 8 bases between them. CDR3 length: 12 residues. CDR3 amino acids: CATSRQGHEQFF. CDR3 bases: TGTGCCACCAGCAGGCAGGGACATGAGCAGTTCTTC. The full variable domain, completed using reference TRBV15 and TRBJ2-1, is DAMVIQNPRYQVTQFGKPVTLSCSQTLNHNVMYWYQQKSSQAPKLLFHYYDKDFNNEADTPDNFQSRRPNTSFCFLDIRSPGLGDTAMYLCATSRQGHEQFFGPGTRLTVL.

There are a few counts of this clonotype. The CDR3: CATRDGANTGELFF. The DNA for the CDR3 is TGTGCCACCCGGGACGGTGCTAACACCGGGGAGCTGTTTTTT. This chain connects TRBV24-1 to TRBJ2-2; either TRBD1 or TRBD2 may supply D (5 bases each). V was pared by 9 bases and J by 2 bases, with 12 bases between. Germline V gene lookup returns CDR1 KGHDR and CDR2 SFDVKD. The CDR3 has 14 amino acids.

The CDR3 spells CASNGQGQTEAFF. CDR3 in DNA: TGTGCCAGCAACGGACAGGGGCAGACTGAAGCTTTCTTT. The V and J genes are TRBV2 and TRBJ1-1; 9 nucleotides match TRBD1. CDR3 length: 13 residues. V lost 7 bases and J lost 5; bases outside the gene matches: 5. Germline V gene data show CDR1 as SNHLY and CDR2 as FYNNEI.

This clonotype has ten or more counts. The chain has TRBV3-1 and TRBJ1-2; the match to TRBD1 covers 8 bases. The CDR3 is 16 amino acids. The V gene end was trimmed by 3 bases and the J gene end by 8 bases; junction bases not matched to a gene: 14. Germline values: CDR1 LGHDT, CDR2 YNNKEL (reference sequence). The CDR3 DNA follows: TGTGCCAGCAGCCAGGCGATTCCCGGGACAGGTGGAGGCTACACCTTC. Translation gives CASSQAIPGTGGGYTF.

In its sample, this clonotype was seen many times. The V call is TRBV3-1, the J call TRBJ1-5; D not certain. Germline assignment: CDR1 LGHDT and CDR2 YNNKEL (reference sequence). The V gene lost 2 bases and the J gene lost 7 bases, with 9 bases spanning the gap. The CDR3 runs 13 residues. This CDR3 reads CASSQSGSQPQHF. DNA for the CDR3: TGTGCCAGCAGCCAAAGCGGCAGCCAGCCCCAGCATTTT.

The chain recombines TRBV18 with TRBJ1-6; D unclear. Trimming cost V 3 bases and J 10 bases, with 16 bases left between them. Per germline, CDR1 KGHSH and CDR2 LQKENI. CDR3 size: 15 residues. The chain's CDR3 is CASSPGGGFRSPLHF. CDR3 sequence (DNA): TGTGCCAGCTCACCGGGCGGAGGGTTCAGATCACCCCTCCACTTT.

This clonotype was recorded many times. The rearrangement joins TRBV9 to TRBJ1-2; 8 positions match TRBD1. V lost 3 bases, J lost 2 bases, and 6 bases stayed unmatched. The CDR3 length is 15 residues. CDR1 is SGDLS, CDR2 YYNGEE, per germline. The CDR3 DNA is TGTGCCAGCAGCGGGACGACAGGGGTGAACTATGGCTACACCTTC. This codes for CASSGTTGVNYGYTF.

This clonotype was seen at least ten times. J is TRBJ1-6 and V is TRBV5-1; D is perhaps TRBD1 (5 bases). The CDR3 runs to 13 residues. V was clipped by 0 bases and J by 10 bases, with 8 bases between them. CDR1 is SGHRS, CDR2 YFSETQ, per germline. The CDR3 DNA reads TGCGCCAGCAGCTTGGGACAGCCGTCACCCCTCCACTTT. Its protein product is CASSLGQPSPLHF.

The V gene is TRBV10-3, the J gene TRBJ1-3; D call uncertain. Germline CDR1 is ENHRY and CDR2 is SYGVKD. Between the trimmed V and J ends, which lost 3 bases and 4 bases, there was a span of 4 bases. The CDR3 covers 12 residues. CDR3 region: CAISDRGNTIYF. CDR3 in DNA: TGTGCCATCAGTGACAGGGGAAACACCATATATTTT.

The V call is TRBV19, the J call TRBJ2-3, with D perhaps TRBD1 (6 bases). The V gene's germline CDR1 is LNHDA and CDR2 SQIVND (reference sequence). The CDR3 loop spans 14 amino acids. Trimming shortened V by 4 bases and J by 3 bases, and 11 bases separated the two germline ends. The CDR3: CASSTPGATDTQYF. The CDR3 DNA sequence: TGTGCCAGTAGTACCCCAGGGGCGACAGATACGCAGTATTTT. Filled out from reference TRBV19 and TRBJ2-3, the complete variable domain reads DGGITQSPKYLFRKEGQNVTLSCEQNLNHDAMYWYRQDPGQGLRLIYYSQIVNDFQKGDIAEGYSVSREKKESFPLTVTSAQKNPTAFYLCASSTPGATDTQYFGPGTRLTVL.

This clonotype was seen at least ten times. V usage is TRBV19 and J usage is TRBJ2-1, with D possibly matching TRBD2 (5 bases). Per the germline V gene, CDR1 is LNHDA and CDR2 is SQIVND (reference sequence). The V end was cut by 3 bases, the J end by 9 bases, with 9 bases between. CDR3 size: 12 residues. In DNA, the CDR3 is TGTGCCAGTAGTATCCGGGGTGGTGAGCAGTTCTTC. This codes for CASSIRGGEQFF.

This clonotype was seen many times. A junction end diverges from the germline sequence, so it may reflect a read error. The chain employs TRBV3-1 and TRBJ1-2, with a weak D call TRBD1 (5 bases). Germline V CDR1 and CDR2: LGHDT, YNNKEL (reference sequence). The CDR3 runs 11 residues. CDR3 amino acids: CASGEGSGYTF. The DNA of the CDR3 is TGCGCATCGGGGGAGGGTTCGGGCTACACCTTC.

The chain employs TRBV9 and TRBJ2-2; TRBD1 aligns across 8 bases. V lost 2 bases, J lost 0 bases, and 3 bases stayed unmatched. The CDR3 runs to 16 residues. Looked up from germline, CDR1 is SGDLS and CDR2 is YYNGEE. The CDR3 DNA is TGTGCCAGCAGCGTGCAGGGGGCGACGAACACCGGGGAGCTGTTTTTT. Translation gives CASSVQGATNTGELFF.

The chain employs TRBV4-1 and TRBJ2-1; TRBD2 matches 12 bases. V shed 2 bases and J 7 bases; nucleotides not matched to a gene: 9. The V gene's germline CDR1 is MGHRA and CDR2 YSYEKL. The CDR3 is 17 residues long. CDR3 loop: CASSQPETSGGLNEQFF. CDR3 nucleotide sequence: TGCGCCAGCAGCCAACCCGAGACTAGCGGGGGTTTGAATGAGCAGTTCTTC.

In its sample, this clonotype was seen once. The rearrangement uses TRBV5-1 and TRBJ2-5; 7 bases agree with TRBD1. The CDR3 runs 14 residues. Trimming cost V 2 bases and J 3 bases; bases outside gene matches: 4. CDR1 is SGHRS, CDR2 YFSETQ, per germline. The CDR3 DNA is TGCGCCAGCAGCTTAGGTGGGACAGAAGAGACCCAGTACTTC. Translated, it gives CASSLGGTEETQYF.

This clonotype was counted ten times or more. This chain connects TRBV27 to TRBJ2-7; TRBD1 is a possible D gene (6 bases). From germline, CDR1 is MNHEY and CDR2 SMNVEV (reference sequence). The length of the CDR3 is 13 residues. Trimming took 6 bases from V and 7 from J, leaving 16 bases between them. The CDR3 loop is CASRAGAGVEQYF. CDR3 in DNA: TGTGCCAGCAGGGCCGGGGCAGGGGTTGAGCAGTACTTC.

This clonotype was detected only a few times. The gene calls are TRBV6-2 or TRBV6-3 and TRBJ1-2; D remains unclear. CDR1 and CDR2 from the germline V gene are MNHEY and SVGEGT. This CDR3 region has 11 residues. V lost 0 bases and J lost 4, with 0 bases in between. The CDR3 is CASSYSYGYTF. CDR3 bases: TGTGCCAGCAGTTACTCCTATGGCTACACCTTC.

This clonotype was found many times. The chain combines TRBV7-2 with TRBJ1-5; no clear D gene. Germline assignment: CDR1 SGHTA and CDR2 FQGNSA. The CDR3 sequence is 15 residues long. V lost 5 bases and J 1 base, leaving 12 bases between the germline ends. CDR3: CASSPATGSNQPQHF. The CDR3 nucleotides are TGTGCCAGCAGCCCCGCGACCGGCAGCAATCAGCCCCAGCATTTT.